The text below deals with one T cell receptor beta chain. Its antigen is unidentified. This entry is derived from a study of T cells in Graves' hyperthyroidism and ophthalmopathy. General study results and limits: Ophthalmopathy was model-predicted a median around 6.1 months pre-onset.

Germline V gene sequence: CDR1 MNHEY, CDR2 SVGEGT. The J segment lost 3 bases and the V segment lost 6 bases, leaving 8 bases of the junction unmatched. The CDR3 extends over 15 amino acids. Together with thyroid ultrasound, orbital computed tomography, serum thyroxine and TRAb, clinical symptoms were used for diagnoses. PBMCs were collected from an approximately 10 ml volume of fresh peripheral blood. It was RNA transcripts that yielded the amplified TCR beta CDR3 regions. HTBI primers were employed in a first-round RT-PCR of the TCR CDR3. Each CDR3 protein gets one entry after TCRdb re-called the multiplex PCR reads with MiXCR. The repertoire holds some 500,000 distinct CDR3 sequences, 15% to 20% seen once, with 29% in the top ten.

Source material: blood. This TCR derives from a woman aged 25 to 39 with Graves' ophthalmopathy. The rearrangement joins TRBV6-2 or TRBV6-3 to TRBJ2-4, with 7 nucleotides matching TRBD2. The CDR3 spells CASSRAGPVKNIQYF. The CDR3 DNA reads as TGTGCCAGCAGCAGAGCGGGACCAGTCAAAAACATTCAGTACTTC.